This TCR beta chain was identified during a study of blood T cell repertoires in COVID-19. The CDR3 runs 12 residues. V shed 6 bases and J shed 6 bases, with 8 bases lying between them. Germline CDR1 LGHDT, CDR2 YNNKEL (reference sequence). The assay was immunoSEQ multiplex PCR, and TCRdb's table has in-frame clones only and misses some. The sample lists tens of thousands of clones; roughly 73% were seen once. The gene calls are TRBV3-1 (or the pseudogene TRBV3-2) and TRBJ2-2; D call uncertain. This TCR derives from an elderly man with active or convalescent COVID-19. Sequences were obtained from peripheral blood. The CDR3 DNA reads TGTGCCAGCAGACGACACGCCGGGGAGCTGTTTTTT. Its protein is CASRRHAGELFF.